This is a list of T cell receptor beta chains from one sample in a study of CD8+CD57+ T cells in acquired aplastic anemia. From the reads, TCRdb called clonotypes with MiXCR, one entry per CDR3 protein. The table shows over 150,000 distinct CDR3 sequences, with about 48% occurring only once. The sample was sorted CD4+, CD8+, or CD8+CD57+ T cells (not recorded which) from PBMCs. Receptor source: a human donor with aplastic anemia. Each CDR3 is given with its conserved first and last residue. Size values are once, few and many counts, or a class for expanded clones, and some rows have none.

j_gene	v_gene	abundance	CDR3aa
-	TRBV11-2	once	CASSLDLKGGPTDTQHF
TRBJ2-7	TRBV7-9	many	CASSLAGQRYEQYF
TRBJ2-5	TRBV15	-	CATSRVGGAGETQYF
TRBJ1-2	TRBV24-1	few	CATSEAGPAYGYTF
TRBJ1-5	TRBV24-1	few	CATSDTRASNQPQHF
TRBJ2-3	TRBV4-3	-	CASSQDLGGGATNAQYF
TRBJ2-1	TRBV5-6	-	CASSLGYEQFF
TRBJ2-1	TRBV10-1	few	CASSEAGSDYNEQFF
TRBJ2-7	TRBV7-9	-	CASSPRVSHEQYF
TRBJ2-5	TRBV7-2	-	CASSLEASSPQYF
TRBJ1-1	TRBV7-8	-	CASSLIRDRASNTEAFF
TRBJ1-3	TRBV11-2	-	CASSERQGLTGNTIYF
TRBJ1-3	TRBV6-5	many	CASSWDSGNTIYF
TRBJ2-3	TRBV5-1	few	CASSLKGTRTDTQYF
TRBJ2-7	TRBV5-1	-	CASSVTSGSVYEQYF
TRBJ1-2	TRBV5-1	many	CASSTSDARGYTF
TRBJ2-5	TRBV24-1	-	CATSDLQETQYF
TRBJ2-1	TRBV5-6	many	CASSLEASGGDGEQFF
TRBJ1-3	TRBV7-9	many	CASTTVRSSGNTIYF
TRBJ2-5	TRBV11-2	many	CASSLGTSGGLGQETQYF
TRBJ2-5	TRBV29-1	many	CSVIPVGQQETQYF
TRBJ2-3	TRBV7-9	-	CASGGQGPDTQYF
TRBJ2-7	TRBV7-9	many	CASSLLGDEQYF
TRBJ2-5	TRBV7-9	-	CASRSDQPQYF
TRBJ2-5	TRBV7-9	many	CASSLTAKETQYF
TRBJ2-2	TRBV29-1	-	CSVGGFAGELFF
TRBJ2-3	TRBV4-1	many	CASSQDHGSGGPDTQYF
TRBJ2-7	TRBV5-4	-	CASSQGLAAHEQYF
TRBJ2-5	TRBV24-1	few	CATSDWNRGETQYF
TRBJ2-5	TRBV9	once	CASSVGLAGMETQYF